Below are 9 T cell receptor beta chains sequenced from a single sample in a study of shared T cell receptors in the human thymus. Clones were read by immunoSEQ multiplex PCR, and TCRdb kept only the in-frame ones, dropping some. The data show 700,000 or so clones, with approximately 85% seen just once and roughly 0.01% held by the top ten. The same data also contributed to another study, on human thymus T cells.

The sample taken for sequencing was thymocytes. The receptors shown here come from a girl younger than two with a congenital heart defect.

This clone was observed a single time. The chain uses TRBV5-1 and TRBJ2-3; 8 nucleotides align to TRBD1. The ends lost 1 base at V and 0 bases at J; junction bases unmatched: 7. The V gene's germline CDR1 is SGHRS and CDR2 YFSETQ. CDR3 length: 17 amino acids. The CDR3 region has the DNA TGCGCCAGCAGCTTGAAACCGGGACAGGCTAGCACAGATACGCAGTATTTT. This gives the protein CASSLKPGQASTDTQYF.

The chain joins TRBV7-8 to TRBJ2-7; D is perhaps TRBD1 (5 bases). The CDR3 spans 16 residues. Germline V gives CDR1 SGHVS, CDR2 FQNEAQ. V gave up 5 bases and J gave up 3 bases, with 20 bases separating them. This CDR3 is CASSPDETVFSYEQYF. The CDR3 DNA is TGTGCCAGCAGCCCAGACGAGACAGTGTTCAGCTACGAGCAGTACTTC.

The rearrangement joins TRBV25-1 to TRBJ2-5; maybe TRBD1 (5 bases). V lost 6 bases and J 4 bases, leaving 18 bases between the germline ends. The CDR3 covers 15 residues. Germline V gene lookup returns CDR1 MGHDK and CDR2 SYGVNS. CDR3 residues: CASSFYTGPSETQYF. CDR3 DNA: TGTGCCAGCAGCTTTTATACAGGCCCCTCAGAGACCCAGTACTTC.

This clone was counted a single time. The chain links TRBV14 to TRBJ1-2; 10 bases are shared with TRBD1. This CDR3 has 16 amino acids. Looked up from germline, CDR1 is SGHDN and CDR2 is FVKESK. Trimming at V came to 3 bases and at J to 6 bases, leaving 10 bases not matched to a gene. CDR3 amino acids: CASSHGVRQGADGYTF. CDR3 nucleotide sequence: TGTGCCAGCAGCCACGGGGTGAGACAGGGGGCAGATGGCTACACCTTC. Filled out from reference TRBV14 and TRBJ1-2, the complete variable domain reads EAGVTQFPSHSVIEKGQTVTLRCDPISGHDNLYWYRRVMGKEIKFLLHFVKESKQDESGMPNNRFLAERTGGTYSTLKVQPAELEDSGVYFCASSHGVRQGADGYTFGSGTRLTVV.

V and J are TRBV4-2 and TRBJ1-3; 7 bases match TRBD1. The CDR3 consists of 18 residues. V was clipped by 4 bases and J by 2 bases; unmatched bases: 14. In germline, CDR1 is LGHNA, CDR2 YNFKEQ. The CDR3 DNA follows: TGTGCCAGCAGCCTCGATCCGAAGACAGGGAAGACTGGAAACACCATATATTTT. Its translation: CASSLDPKTGKTGNTIYF.

This rearrangement joins TRBV10-3 to TRBJ1-2, with D perhaps matching TRBD1 (6 bases). CDR1 and CDR2 from the germline V gene are ENHRY and SYGVKD. The CDR3 is made up of 15 amino acids. V was cut by 7 bases and J by 2 bases, with 17 bases left in between. The CDR3 reads CAITPTGHPNYGYTF. In DNA form, the CDR3 reads TGTGCCATCACCCCGACGGGACACCCAAACTATGGCTACACCTTC.

The chain uses TRBV19 and TRBJ1-1, with a tentative D call TRBD1 (6 bases). Germline values: CDR1 LNHDA, CDR2 SQIVND (reference sequence). The length of the CDR3 is 17 residues. The germline V and J ends were trimmed by 1 base and 3 bases, with 18 bases remaining between them. CDR3 coding DNA: TGTGCCAGTAGTATAGCCCCTTGGGGGGGGGCAGACACTGAAGCTTTCTTT. This translates into CASSIAPWGGADTEAFF.

This clone was recorded a few times. The V gene is TRBV6-1, the J gene TRBJ1-1; TRBD1 agrees at 9 bases. The CDR3 covers 15 residues. CDR1 MNHNS and CDR2 SASEGT come from the germline V gene. Trimming cost V 1 base and J 6 bases; bases outside gene matches: 6. CDR3 loop: CASSEDWDRVAEAFF. The CDR3 DNA is TGTGCCAGCAGTGAAGATTGGGACAGGGTTGCTGAAGCTTTCTTT.

V gene TRBV29-1 combines with J gene TRBJ2-7; tentatively, D is TRBD1 (6 bases). CDR1 and CDR2 from the germline V gene are SQVTM and ANQGSEA. V was trimmed by 7 bases and J by 2 bases, leaving 15 bases between them. The CDR3 is 13 amino acids. This CDR3 is CSARTVSTYEQYF. As DNA, the CDR3 is TGCAGCGCCCGGACAGTATCTACCTACGAGCAGTACTTC.